This T cell receptor beta chain was found in a study of blood T cell repertoires in COVID-19. Methods used by the authors: Nucleated cell counts were estimated from reference gene primer amplification. The repertoire was sequenced with immunoSEQ multiplex PCR; TCRdb's copy has only in-frame clones and lacks some. V and J calls and clone size are as listed in that table; D and trimming were resolved from the DNA. The sample yields around 300,000 clones, around 89% seen once. The CDR3 is 14 amino acids. Germline values: CDR1 LGHDT, CDR2 YNNKEL (reference sequence). The V end was cut by 4 bases, the J end by 0 bases, with 7 bases between. This clone was found once.

This sequence was found in a woman in her thirties or forties with acute or convalescent COVID-19. The genes are TRBV3-1 (or the pseudogene TRBV3-2) and TRBJ1-3; D is undetermined. The sequenced sample consisted of peripheral blood. This CDR3 is CASSPHNSGNTIYF. The CDR3 DNA is TGTGCCAGCAGCCCTCACAACTCTGGAAACACCATATATTTT.